This T cell receptor (beta chain) was captured in a study of cytomegalovirus exposure and HLA in healthy donors. Study details: An earlier analysis identified 120 million or so unique TCR beta sequences in approximately 170 million T cells. Some 87 million unique TCRs from HLA-typed donors were held in an early release of data.

PCR used 60 Vbeta primers and 13 Jbeta primers. Generated by immunoSEQ multiplex PCR, the TCRdb table keeps only in-frame clones and is missing some. The profile shows about 88,000 clones, just under 90% of them singletons. Sequenced sample: PBMCs. This TCR came from a man between 18 and 29 years old in good health and CMV-seronegative.

CDR3 in DNA: TGTGCCAGCAGCCTAAGAGGGGGACAGGGGTCGGGCAATGAGCAGTTCTTC. It is translated as CASSLRGGQGSGNEQFF. The rearrangement uses TRBV7-2 and TRBJ2-1; 10 nucleotides line up with TRBD1. The CDR3 runs 17 residues. The germline CDR1 and CDR2 sequences are SGHTA and FQGNSA. With 5 bases clipped from V and 6 bases from J, the junction kept 13 bases outside the gene matches.